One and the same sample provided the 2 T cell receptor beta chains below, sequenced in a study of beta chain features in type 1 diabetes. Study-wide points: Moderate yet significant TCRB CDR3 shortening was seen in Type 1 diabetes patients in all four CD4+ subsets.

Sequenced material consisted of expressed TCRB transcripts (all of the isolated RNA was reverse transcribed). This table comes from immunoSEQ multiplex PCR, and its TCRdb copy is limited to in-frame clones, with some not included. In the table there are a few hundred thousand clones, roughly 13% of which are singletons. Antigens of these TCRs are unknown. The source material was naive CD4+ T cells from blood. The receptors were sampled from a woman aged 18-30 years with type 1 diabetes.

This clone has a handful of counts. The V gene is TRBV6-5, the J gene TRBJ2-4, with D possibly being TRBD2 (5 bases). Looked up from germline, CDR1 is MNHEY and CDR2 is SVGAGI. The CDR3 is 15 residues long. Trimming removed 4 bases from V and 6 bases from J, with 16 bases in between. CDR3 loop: CASSSWAPAGNIQYF. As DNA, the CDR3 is TGTGCCAGCAGTTCCTGGGCCCCCGCGGGAAACATTCAGTACTTC.

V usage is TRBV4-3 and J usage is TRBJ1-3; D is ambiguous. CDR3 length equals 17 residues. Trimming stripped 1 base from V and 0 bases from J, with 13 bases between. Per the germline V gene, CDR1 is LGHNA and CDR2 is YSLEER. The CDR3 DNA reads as TGCGCCAGCAGCCAAGTTGGAGGCGGACGCTCTGGAAACACCATATATTTT. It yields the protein CASSQVGGGRSGNTIYF.